The source of this T cell receptor beta chain is a study of OX40 agonist ivuxolimab in advanced cancers. Turning to the study itself: Hepatocellular carcinoma, melanoma, renal cell or head and neck cancer affected the dose-escalation patients. Study-level results: The average count of expanded clones was higher among CD8+ T cells than among CD4+. Those patients achieving a partial response at 0.1-3.0 mg/kg showed among the lowest clonal expansion. At 0.1 to 3.0 mg/kg, clonal expansion of CD4+ and CD8+ blood T cells had occurred by week 6.

To note about this clone: Its antigen is still unknown.

Sequencing used immunoSEQ multiplex PCR; TCRdb keeps in-frame clones, though not all of them. This table holds approximately 69,000 clones, 80% to 90% found once. Germline CDR1 SGHTA, CDR2 FQGNSA. Deletions cut 8 bases from V and 0 bases from J, with 20 bases between. The CDR3 sequence is 17 residues long. The chain combines TRBV7-2 with TRBJ2-1, with D possibly TRBD2 on 6 matching bases. The TCR sequence derives from an adult with an advanced solid tumor such as melanoma, head and neck, liver or kidney cancer. The sequencing used CD4+ or CD8+ T cells sorted from blood, collected in a trial of the OX40 agonist ivuxolimab. The CDR3 loop reads CASAAGGALSSYNEQFF. CDR3 nucleotides: TGTGCCAGCGCCGCGGGCGGGGCCTTGAGCTCCTACAATGAGCAGTTCTTC.